This paragraph covers one T cell receptor (beta chain) sequence. Germline assignment: CDR1 SGHRS and CDR2 YFSETQ. J was trimmed by 2 bases and V by 3 bases; bases with no gene match: 10. This CDR3 region has 17 residues. The authors' processing: Scientists estimated how many nucleated cells there were by amplifying reference gene primers. Clones were sequenced by immunoSEQ multiplex PCR, and TCRdb holds only the in-frame ones, with some missing. The V and J calls and clone size were taken over from that table, and D and trimming were inferred from the DNA. Of about 250,000 clones detected, 88% appear once; the ten largest clones hold 1.3% to 1.5%. The data originate from a study of blood T cell repertoires in COVID-19. Overall study: Samples taken during acute and convalescent COVID-19 were collected in the United States, Italy and Spain. T cells, B-cell-depleted T cells, or PBMCs provided the cDNA or gDNA that served as material.

The sequence was collected from a man older than 75 with acute or convalescent COVID-19. Material: peripheral blood. J is TRBJ1-4 and V is TRBV5-1; 7 positions match TRBD1. The CDR3 coding sequence is TGCGCCAGCAGCTCGCCTACAGGGGCAAATACTAATGAAAAACTGTTTTTT. Its protein product is CASSSPTGANTNEKLFF.